Following are 25 T cell receptor delta chains from one sample sequenced in a study of Vδ1+ human thymocytes (dated by TCRdb to the late 2010s). No antigen is known for these receptors. Study-level results and caveats: Thymic TRG and TRD repertoires appeared highly polyclonal with Gaussian CDR3 length distributions, unlike oligoclonal peripheral blood repertoires.

TCRdb records Illumina MiSeq as the sequencer. RNA was extracted with the RNeasy mini kit and reverse transcribed using Superscript III. Multiplex PCR was used to generate CDR3 amplicons, with pooled V-gene forward primers and a constant-region reverse primer carrying Illumina adaptor overhangs. Clones were re-identified by TCRdb from the public reads with CATT, and rows with the same DNA were merged. This sample gives 20,000 to 25,000 delta-chain clones in total; 7% to 8.5% of them show up just once. The ten most abundant clones make up about 0.9% of the sample. The sample taken for sequencing was Vdelta1+ gamma-delta thymocytes from the thymus. The cell subset or site label, as the study defines it: FACS-sorted CD3+ TCRalphabeta- TCRVdelta1+ TCRVdelta2- thymocytes. Receptors were obtained from a child less than two years old who had congenital heart surgery.

This clone was detected only a few times. The chain carries TRDV1 and TRDJ1; 8 nucleotides align to TRDD3. Looked up from germline, CDR1 is TSWWSYY and CDR2 is QGS. CDR3 size: 18 residues. With 1 base clipped from V and 0 bases from J, the junction kept 10 bases outside the gene matches. CDR3 sequence (DNA): TGTGCTCTTGGGGAACGAGTCGCTGGGGGAAGGTACACCGATAAACTCATCTTT. Translating gives CALGERVAGGRYTDKLIF.

This clone was counted only a few times. The called J gene is TRDJ1, whereas the V gene has no call; the table's TRDD3 call for D was not verified on the DNA. The CDR3 is 19 amino acids. CDR3 protein: CALGELGVFTPPQTDKLIF. The CDR3 nucleotides read TGTGCTCTTGGGGAACTGGGGGTTTTTACCCCGCCACAGACCGATAAACTCATCTTT.

Regarding this clone: The DNA is left out, because the CDR3 cannot be placed on it with certainty; the CDR3 is given as TCRdb lists it. V usage is TRDV1 and J usage is TRDJ1; the table's D call of TRDD3 was not tested on the DNA. The CDR3 length equals 25 residues, ends included. Germline V lookup: CDR1 TSWWSYY, CDR2 QGS. CDR3 region: CALGKRVPYPFGGGYAEFFSDKLIF.

This clone was counted only a few times. This chain joins TRDV1 and TRDJ1; 10 bases map to TRDD3. V was pared by 0 bases and J by 4 bases, with 11 bases of the junction left unmatched. This CDR3 contains 18 residues. Germline CDR1 reads TSWWSYY; CDR2 reads QGS. The CDR3 sequence is CALGELEMYWGMSDKLIF. As DNA, the CDR3 is TGTGCTCTTGGGGAACTCGAAATGTACTGGGGGATGAGCGATAAACTCATCTTT.

This chain joins TRDV1 and TRDJ1; D gene ambiguous. Trimming removed 2 bases from V and 0 bases from J, with 13 bases in between. This CDR3 has 16 residues. Germline CDR1 and CDR2: TSWWSYY and QGS. CDR3 sequence (DNA): TGTGCTCTTGGGGAAAGAGGTGGACGTTACACCGATAAACTCATCTTT. It yields the protein CALGERGGRYTDKLIF.

This clone was observed a few times. The V gene is TRDV1, the J gene TRDJ1, with 9 positions matching TRDD3. The V and J ends lost 2 bases and 3 bases, in that order; junction bases with no gene match: 16. The CDR3 sequence is 19 residues long. The germline V gene has CDR1 TSWWSYY and CDR2 QGS. The CDR3 nucleotides read TGTGCTCTTGGGGAAGGTCTCGGAATGGGGGATATATGTTCCGATAAACTCATCTTT. This codes for CALGEGLGMGDICSDKLIF.

The V and J genes are TRDV1 and TRDJ1, with 10 bases aligning to TRDD3. Per germline, CDR1 TSWWSYY and CDR2 QGS. With V trimmed by 0 bases and J by 0 bases, 10 bases remained unmatched. The CDR3 extends over 19 amino acids. CDR3 bases: TGTGCTCTTGGGGAACTAAAACTTCCTACTGGGGGATACACCGATAAACTCATCTTT. This codes for CALGELKLPTGGYTDKLIF.

The V call is TRDV1, the J call TRDJ1; 11 nucleotides match TRDD3. After removal of 1 base from V and 0 bases from J, the junction contained 13 bases not matched to a gene. CDR1 TSWWSYY and CDR2 QGS come from the germline V gene. This CDR3 is built from 20 residues. The CDR3 region has the DNA TGTGCTCTTGGGGAACGATCCTACCTTTGGGGGATACGATACACCGATAAACTCATCTTT. Amino acids: CALGERSYLWGIRYTDKLIF.

This chain links TRDV1 with TRDJ1; TRDD3 might be the D (5 bases). The CDR3 spans 17 residues. The germline gives CDR1 TSWWSYY, CDR2 QGS. V lost 0 bases to trimming and J lost 0 bases, with 14 bases between them. For the CDR3, the DNA is TGTGCTCTTGGGGAACTAGGGGGGGCCCCGTACACCGATAAACTCATCTTT. It yields the protein CALGELGGAPYTDKLIF.

This clone was found a few times. The chain employs TRDV1 and TRDJ1; the match to TRDD3 covers 10 bases. The CDR3 has 20 amino acids. V was pared by 0 bases and J by 3 bases, with 16 bases of the junction left unmatched. Germline V lookup: CDR1 TSWWSYY, CDR2 QGS. Written as DNA, the CDR3 is TGTGCTCTTGGGGAACTCAAGGAGTACTGGGGGATCAAACCTTCCGATAAACTCATCTTT. Its protein is CALGELKEYWGIKPSDKLIF.

The chain joins TRDV1 to TRDJ1, with D maybe TRDD3 (6 bases). Trimming stripped 0 bases from V and 2 bases from J, with 25 bases between. The germline V gene encodes CDR1 TSWWSYY and CDR2 QGS. The length of the CDR3 is 20 residues. The CDR3 sequence is CALGELNKNRGTSETDKLIF. For the CDR3, the DNA is TGTGCTCTTGGGGAACTCAACAAAAATCGGGGGACTTCTGAGACCGATAAACTCATCTTT.

The rearrangement uses TRDV1 and TRDJ1, with 10 nucleotides matching TRDD3. V was clipped by 1 base and J by 2 bases; unmatched bases: 7. CDR3 size: 17 residues. The germline V gene encodes CDR1 TSWWSYY and CDR2 QGS. CDR3 in amino acids: CALGERDGGYLTDKLIF. The CDR3 DNA reads as TGTGCTCTTGGGGAACGTGATGGGGGATACCTGACCGATAAACTCATCTTT.

V and J are TRDV1 and TRDJ1; 9 bases fit TRDD3. Matching the DNA to germline supplied the J gene, which TCRdb does not give. V lost 0 bases and J lost 0; bases outside the gene matches: 8. The CDR3 sequence is 18 residues long. Germline V gene data show CDR1 as TSWWSYY and CDR2 as QGS. CDR3 region: CALGELLLGDPYTDKLIF. CDR3 coding DNA: TGTGCTCTTGGGGAACTTTTACTGGGGGACCCGTACACCGATAAACTCATCTTT.

This clone was counted between two and nine times. The V and J genes are TRDV1 and TRDJ1; D gene uncertain. The CDR3 sequence is 21 residues long. The germline gives CDR1 TSWWSYY, CDR2 QGS. The ends were cut back, 0 bases at V and 0 bases at J, with 26 bases in the middle. CDR3 in amino acids: CALGELLPFPQGYSYTDKLIF. CDR3 DNA sequence: TGTGCTCTTGGGGAACTTCTACCTTTCCCGCAGGGTTACTCGTACACCGATAAACTCATCTTT.

The V gene remains uncalled, whereas the J gene is TRDJ1; the listed D gene, TRDD3, was not tested against the DNA. The CDR3 is 19 residues long. Here the CDR3 reads CALGNPAATGGQYTDKLIF. CDR3 nucleotides: TGTGCTCTTGGGAACCCGGCGGCTACTGGGGGACAATACACCGATAAACTCATCTTT.

This clone was recorded a few times. The rearrangement joins TRDV1 to TRDJ2; TRDD3 agrees at 9 bases. CDR3 size: 15 residues. The V segment lost 3 bases and the J segment 7 bases; nucleotides outside the gene matches: 6. The germline gives CDR1 TSWWSYY, CDR2 QGS. The CDR3 region is CALGDLGDTGAQLFF. The CDR3 bases are TGTGCTCTTGGGGACCTAGGGGATACGGGAGCACAACTCTTCTTT.

The chain has TRDV1 and TRDJ1, with a tentative D call TRDD3 (6 bases). CDR3 length equals 18 residues. Germline V lookup: CDR1 TSWWSYY, CDR2 QGS. Trimming stripped 1 base from V and 1 base from J, with 19 bases between. CDR3 in DNA: TGTGCTCTTGGGGAACCACTATGTTGGGGGGAACTCACCGATAAACTCATCTTT. Translated, it gives CALGEPLCWGELTDKLIF.

This clone was counted only a few times. The chain recombines TRDV1 with TRDJ1, with no clear D. V shed 2 bases and J shed 3 bases, with 10 bases lying between them. This CDR3 is built from 14 residues. Germline CDR1 and CDR2: TSWWSYY and QGS. CDR3 amino acids: CALGETRTADKLIF. CDR3 bases: TGTGCTCTTGGGGAAACTCGGACAGCCGATAAACTCATCTTT.

J is TRDJ1 and V is TRDV1; the match to TRDD3 covers 10 bases. The germline gives CDR1 TSWWSYY, CDR2 QGS. Germline trimming cut 2 bases from V and 0 bases from J; bases unmatched to any gene: 27. There are 24 residues in the CDR3. The CDR3 coding sequence is TGTGCTCTTGGGGAAGGGTTAGGGTACGCTTCCTGGTACTGGGGGATGAGGAACACCGATAAACTCATCTTT. Protein: CALGEGLGYASWYWGMRNTDKLIF.

The V call is TRDV1, the J call TRDJ1, with a tentative D call TRDD3 (9 bases). Looked up from germline, CDR1 is TSWWSYY and CDR2 is QGS. The V end was cut by 1 base, the J end by 0 bases, with 39 bases between. This CDR3 spans 25 amino acids. CDR3 coding DNA: TGTGCTCTTGGGGAACCAAGACGGGCACTTCCTACGTACTGGGGATACGATCAGTACACCGATAAACTCATCTTT. The encoded protein is CALGEPRRALPTYWGYDQYTDKLIF.

This clone was detected a few times. The chain has TRDV1 and TRDJ1; 12 nucleotides match TRDD3. The germline V gene has CDR1 TSWWSYY and CDR2 QGS. Trimming cost V 0 bases and J 4 bases; bases outside gene matches: 9. The CDR3 has 18 residues. CDR3 protein: CALGELGKSWGIRDKLIF. CDR3 DNA: TGTGCTCTTGGGGAACTCGGGAAGAGCTGGGGGATACGCGATAAACTCATCTTT.

This clone has a handful of counts. This chain connects TRDV1 to TRDJ1; 10 positions agree with TRDD3. V lost 0 bases to trimming and J lost 0 bases; unmatched junction nucleotides: 19. Germline values: CDR1 TSWWSYY, CDR2 QGS. The CDR3 length is 22 residues. The CDR3 DNA follows: TGTGCTCTTGGGGAACTAGACGGACTACGCTGGGGGATAGGCCCATACACCGATAAACTCATCTTT. It encodes CALGELDGLRWGIGPYTDKLIF.

The rearrangement links TRDV1 to TRDJ1; D is unresolved. The J gene was not available in TCRdb and was assigned here by matching the DNA to germline segments. Germline V CDR1 and CDR2: TSWWSYY, QGS. The CDR3 runs 15 residues. The ends were cut back, 9 bases at V and 1 base at J, with 18 bases in the middle. CDR3 sequence: CALFFRSRLTDKLIF. The CDR3 DNA sequence: TGTGCTCTGTTTTTCCGATCCAGACTCACCGATAAACTCATCTTT.

This clone was picked up a small number of times. The V and J genes are TRDV1 and TRDJ1, with TRDD2 as a possible D gene (6 bases). CDR3 length: 19 amino acids. Germline V CDR1 and CDR2: TSWWSYY, QGS. Trimming took off 2 bases at V and 10 bases at J, with 32 bases between the two ends. The CDR3 region is CALGEGEILPDSGRVGLIF. The CDR3 nucleotides are TGTGCTCTTGGGGAAGGAGAAATCCTACCGGATTCTGGGCGGGTGGGACTCATCTTT.

The chain joins TRDV1 to TRDJ1; D is undetermined. TCRdb records no J gene; here it was assigned by comparing the DNA to germline. From germline, CDR1 is TSWWSYY and CDR2 QGS. The CDR3 length is 19 residues. Trimming removed 1 base at V and 0 bases at J, with 21 bases between. CDR3 nucleotide sequence: TGTGCTCTTGGGGAACGGTTCTCACACCGAAGGATGTACACCGATAAACTCATCTTT. Protein: CALGERFSHRRMYTDKLIF.